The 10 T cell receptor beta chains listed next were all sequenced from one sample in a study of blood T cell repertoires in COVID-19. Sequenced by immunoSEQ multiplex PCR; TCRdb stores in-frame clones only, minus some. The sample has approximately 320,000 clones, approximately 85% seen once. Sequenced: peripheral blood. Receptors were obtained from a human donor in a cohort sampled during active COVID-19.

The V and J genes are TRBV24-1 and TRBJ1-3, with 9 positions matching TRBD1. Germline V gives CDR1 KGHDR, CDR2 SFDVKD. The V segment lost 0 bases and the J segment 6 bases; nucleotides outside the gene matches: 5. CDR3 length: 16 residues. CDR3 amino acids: CATSDLPGTGTNTIYF. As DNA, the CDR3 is TGTGCCACCAGTGATTTGCCCGGGACAGGGACAAACACCATATATTTT.

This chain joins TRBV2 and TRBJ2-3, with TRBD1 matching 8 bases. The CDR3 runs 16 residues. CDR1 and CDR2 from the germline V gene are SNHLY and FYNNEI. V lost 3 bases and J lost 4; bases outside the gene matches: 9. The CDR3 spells CASSDGGQGSSDTQYF. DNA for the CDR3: TGTGCCAGCAGTGACGGTGGACAGGGCTCCTCAGATACGCAGTATTTT. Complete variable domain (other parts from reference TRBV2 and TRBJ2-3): EPEVTQTPSHQVTQMGQEVILRCVPISNHLYFYWYRQILGQKVEFLVSFYNNEISEKSEIFDDQFSVERPDGSNFTLKIRSTKLEDSAMYFCASSDGGQGSSDTQYFGPGTRLTVL.

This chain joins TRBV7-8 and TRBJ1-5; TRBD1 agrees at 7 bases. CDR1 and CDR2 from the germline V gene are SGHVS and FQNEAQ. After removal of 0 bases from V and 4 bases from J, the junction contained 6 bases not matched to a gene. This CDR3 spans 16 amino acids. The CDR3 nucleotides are TGTGCCAGCAGCTTAGCCCGGGACAGAGGAAATCAGCCCCAGCATTTT. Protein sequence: CASSLARDRGNQPQHF. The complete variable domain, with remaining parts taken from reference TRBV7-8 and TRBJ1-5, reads GAGVSQSPRYKVAKRGQDVALRCDPISGHVSLFWYQQALGQGPEFLTYFQNEAQLDKSGLPSDRFFAERPEGSVSTLKIQRTQQEDSAVYLCASSLARDRGNQPQHFGDGTRLSIL.

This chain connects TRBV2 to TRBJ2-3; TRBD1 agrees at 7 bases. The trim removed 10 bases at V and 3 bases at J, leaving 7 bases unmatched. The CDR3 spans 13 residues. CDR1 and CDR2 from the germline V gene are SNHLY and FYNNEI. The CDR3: CATSDRRTDTQYF. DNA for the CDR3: TGTGCCACATCGGACAGGAGGACAGATACGCAGTATTTT.

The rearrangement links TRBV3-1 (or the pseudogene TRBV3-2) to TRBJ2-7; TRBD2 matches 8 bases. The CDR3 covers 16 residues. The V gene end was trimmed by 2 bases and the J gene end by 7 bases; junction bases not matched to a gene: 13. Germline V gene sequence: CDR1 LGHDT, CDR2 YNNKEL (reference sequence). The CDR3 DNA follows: TGTGCCAGCAGCCAAAAGGGGTCGGGGGAGCGGGGGGAGCAGTACTTC. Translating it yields CASSQKGSGERGEQYF.

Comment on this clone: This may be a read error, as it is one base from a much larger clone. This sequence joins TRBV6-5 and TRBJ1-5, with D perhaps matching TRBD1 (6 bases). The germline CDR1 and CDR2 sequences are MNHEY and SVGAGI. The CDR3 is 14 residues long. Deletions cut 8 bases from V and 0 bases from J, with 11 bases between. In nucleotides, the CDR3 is TGTGCCAGCGGCGGACAGTATAGCAATCAGCCCCAGCATTTT. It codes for CASGGQYSNQPQHF.

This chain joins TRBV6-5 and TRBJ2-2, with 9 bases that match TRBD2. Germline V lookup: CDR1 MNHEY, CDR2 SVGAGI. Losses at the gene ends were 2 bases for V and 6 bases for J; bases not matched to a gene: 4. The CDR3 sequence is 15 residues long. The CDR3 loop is CASSYTGTSPGELFF. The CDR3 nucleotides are TGTGCCAGCAGTTACACCGGGACTAGCCCCGGGGAGCTGTTTTTT.

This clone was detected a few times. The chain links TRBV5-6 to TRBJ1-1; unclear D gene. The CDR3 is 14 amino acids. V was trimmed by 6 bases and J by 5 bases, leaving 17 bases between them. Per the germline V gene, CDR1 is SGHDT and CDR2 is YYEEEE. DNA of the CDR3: TGTGCCAGCACCTTACGGGGTGGAGGGACTGAAGCTTTCTTT. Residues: CASTLRGGGTEAFF.

CDR3 sequence: CASSGGGQGRTEAFF. The CDR3 DNA reads TGCGCCAGCAGCGGGGGAGGACAGGGAAGAACTGAAGCTTTCTTT. The chain recombines TRBV5-1 with TRBJ1-1, with 8 bases fitting TRBD1. Germline V lookup: CDR1 SGHRS, CDR2 YFSETQ. The CDR3 loop spans 15 amino acids. The V gene end was trimmed by 4 bases and the J gene end by 5 bases; junction bases not matched to a gene: 10.

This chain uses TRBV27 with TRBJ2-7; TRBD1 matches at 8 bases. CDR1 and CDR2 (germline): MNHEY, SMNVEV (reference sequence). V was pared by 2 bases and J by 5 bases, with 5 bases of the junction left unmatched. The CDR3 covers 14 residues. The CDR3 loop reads CASSLTDRGNEQYF. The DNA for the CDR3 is TGTGCCAGCAGTTTAACCGACAGGGGTAACGAGCAGTACTTC.